These 19 T cell receptor beta chains were sequenced from one sample in a study of T cells after yellow fever vaccination. Each CDR3 protein is one row after TCRdb ran MiXCR on the 5' RACE reads. The data contain around 160,000 distinct CDR3 sequences, 5.5% to 7.5% of them singletons. The sample consisted of CD4+ T cells sorted from PBMCs, taken 4 to 5 days after the first yellow fever vaccination. These receptors were obtained from a man aged 18 to 35 who received the YFV17D yellow fever vaccine.

The chain carries TRBV6-6 and TRBJ2-3; D perhaps matches TRBD2 (5 bases). CDR3 size: 12 residues. Deletions cut 10 bases from V and 11 bases from J, with 19 bases between. The V gene's germline CDR1 is MNHNY and CDR2 SVGAGI (reference sequence). This CDR3 is CATYDYRRVQYF. CDR3 in DNA: TGTGCCACATACGACTACCGTAGAGTGCAGTATTTT.

The chain uses TRBV7-2 and TRBJ1-1; D possibly corresponds to TRBD1 (5 bases). Germline CDR1 SGHTA, CDR2 FQGNSA. CDR3 length equals 13 residues. V was trimmed by 8 bases and J by 4 bases, leaving 14 bases between them. The CDR3 region has the DNA TGTGCCAGCGGGGGGACGGGCAGCACTGAAGCTTTCTTT. It is translated as CASGGTGSTEAFF.

This clonotype was picked up many times. The CDR3 bases are TGTGCCAGCAGCTTACTAACGGAACTTTCTGGGTATTTT. Amino acid sequence: CASSLLTELSGYF. The chain is built from TRBV7-2 and TRBJ2-3; D ambiguous. The CDR3 has 13 residues. The germline gives CDR1 SGHTA, CDR2 FQGNSA. Trimming cost V 2 bases and J 14 bases, with 17 bases left between them.

This clonotype has a handful of counts. The rearrangement joins TRBV7-6 to TRBJ1-5, with a tentative D call TRBD1 (6 bases). V gave up 5 bases and J gave up 3 bases, with 23 bases separating them. This CDR3 comprises 18 residues. The germline V gene has CDR1 SGHVS and CDR2 FNYEAQ. The CDR3, as DNA: TGTGCCAGCAGCCCGCAGAGGCCGGGACAACTTACCAATCAGCCCCAGCATTTT. Translated: CASSPQRPGQLTNQPQHF.

This clonotype came up many times. This chain joins TRBV7-2 and TRBJ1-5; the match to TRBD1 covers 7 bases. Trimming took 3 bases from V and 3 from J; bases not matched to a gene: 5. Germline-derived CDR1 and CDR2 are SGHTA and FQGNSA. This CDR3 is built from 15 residues. This CDR3 reads CASSFRRGLNQPQHF. The CDR3 DNA reads TGTGCCAGCAGCTTTCGGAGGGGGCTCAATCAGCCCCAGCATTTT.

The rearrangement links TRBV11-2 to TRBJ2-3; D remains unclear. The V gene's germline CDR1 is SGHAT and CDR2 FQNNGV. This CDR3 spans 13 amino acids. The germline V and J ends were trimmed by 6 bases and 0 bases, with 7 bases remaining between them. The CDR3 DNA reads TGTGCCAGCAGGCGCACTAGCACAGATACGCAGTATTTT. It codes for CASRRTSTDTQYF.

This clonotype was detected a few times. The chain carries TRBV4-3 and TRBJ2-3, with 9 nucleotides matching TRBD1. Germline V lookup: CDR1 LGHNA, CDR2 YSLEER. This CDR3 is built from 17 residues. V shed 2 bases, J shed 6 bases, and the junction held 12 bases outside the gene matches. The CDR3 coding sequence is TGCGCCAGCAGCCAAAACTCCGGGACAGGGCTGTGGGATACGCAGTATTTT. The encoded protein is CASSQNSGTGLWDTQYF.

This clonotype showed up just a few times. The rearrangement joins TRBV7-2 to TRBJ2-7; D is possibly TRBD1 or TRBD2 (5 bases each). V lost 5 bases, J lost 7 bases, and 12 bases lay in between. Germline V gene sequence: CDR1 SGHTA, CDR2 FQGNSA. CDR3 size: 12 residues. The CDR3 here is CASSLNWGEQYF. For the CDR3, the DNA is TGTGCCAGCAGCCTGAATTGGGGGGAGCAGTACTTC. The whole variable domain, filled in from reference TRBV7-2 and TRBJ2-7, reads GAGVSQSPSNKVTEKGKDVELRCDPISGHTALYWYRQSLGQGLEFLIYFQGNSAPDKSGLPSDRFSAERTGGSVSTLTIQRTQQEDSAVYLCASSLNWGEQYFGPGTRLTVT.

This clonotype came up many times. CDR3 DNA: TGTGCCAGCAGCTTCGCCCGGGGAACTGAAGCTTTCTTT. Translation gives CASSFARGTEAFF. The chain uses TRBV12-3 or TRBV12-4 and TRBJ1-1, with unresolved D. This CDR3 spans 13 amino acids. The ends were cut back, 6 bases at V and 5 bases at J, with 13 bases in the middle.

The chain has TRBV3-1 and TRBJ2-2; either TRBD1 or TRBD2 may supply D (5 bases each). Germline V gives CDR1 LGHDT, CDR2 YNNKEL (reference sequence). The ends were cut back, 3 bases at V and 0 bases at J, with 14 bases in the middle. This CDR3 is 17 amino acids long. CDR3 in amino acids: CASSHKGRFANTGELFF. The CDR3 DNA follows: TGTGCCAGCAGCCACAAGGGACGGTTTGCGAACACCGGGGAGCTGTTTTTT.

A word on this clonotype: A read error is possible here, since a much larger clone lies one base away. The chain's CDR3 is CASSERWKGREQYF. The DNA of the CDR3 is TGTGCCAGCAGTGAAAGGTGGAAGGGTCGCGAGCAGTACTTC. The V gene is TRBV6-1, the J gene TRBJ2-7; no clear D. This CDR3 has 14 residues. Trimming cost V 2 bases and J 6 bases, with 14 bases left between them. CDR1 is MNHNS, CDR2 SASEGT, per germline.

This clonotype was recorded at least ten times. The chain employs TRBV15 and TRBJ2-3; unclear D gene. Germline values: CDR1 LNHNV, CDR2 YYDKDF (reference sequence). V was clipped by 2 bases and J by 2 bases, with 5 bases between them. This CDR3 comprises 13 residues. For the CDR3, the DNA is TGTGCCACCAGCAGACGGCCCACAGATACGCAGTATTTT. It translates to CATSRRPTDTQYF. The whole variable domain, filled in from reference TRBV15 and TRBJ2-3, reads DAMVIQNPRYQVTQFGKPVTLSCSQTLNHNVMYWYQQKSSQAPKLLFHYYDKDFNNEADTPDNFQSRRPNTSFCFLDIRSPGLGDTAMYLCATSRRPTDTQYFGPGTRLTVL.

The V gene is TRBV6-2 or TRBV6-3, the J gene TRBJ1-5, with 10 bases identical to TRBD1. The CDR3 is made up of 15 amino acids. V dropped 6 bases and J dropped 5; count of bases not matched to a gene: 7. Looked up from germline, CDR1 is MNHEY and CDR2 is SVGEGT. This CDR3 is CASSPFGQGDQPQHF. CDR3 nucleotide sequence: TGTGCCAGCAGCCCTTTCGGACAGGGGGATCAGCCCCAGCATTTT.

The sample holds a few counts of this clonotype. The genes are TRBV4-1 and TRBJ2-5; D assignment may be TRBD1 or TRBD2 (5 bases each). V was shortened by 4 bases and J by 5 bases, with 23 bases between the two germline ends. Looked up from germline, CDR1 is MGHRA and CDR2 is YSYEKL. The CDR3 consists of 17 residues. Here the CDR3 reads CASSRIGTGPTGETQYF. The DNA for the CDR3 is TGCGCCAGCAGCCGCATCGGGACGGGCCCTACGGGTGAGACCCAGTACTTC.

Worth noting for this clonotype: Just one base apart from a much larger clone, this may be a read error. This chain links TRBV5-4 with TRBJ2-3; TRBD2 matches at 7 bases. Germline V CDR1 and CDR2: SGHNT, YYREEE (reference sequence). V shed 4 bases and J 5 bases; nucleotides not matched to a gene: 13. This CDR3 has 16 residues. CDR3 in amino acids: CASSPAGISGGDTQYF. CDR3 sequence (DNA): TGTGCCAGCAGCCCGGCTGGTATATCGGGGGGAGATACGCAGTATTTT.

This chain joins TRBV5-1 and TRBJ2-2, with TRBD2 identical over 8 bases. The CDR3 spans 16 residues. The junction had 11 bases not matched to a gene; V was cut back by 6 bases and J by 4 bases. The germline V gene encodes CDR1 SGHRS and CDR2 YFSETQ. Here the CDR3 reads CASTPRAGVGTGELFF. DNA for the CDR3: TGCGCCAGCACCCCTCGAGCGGGGGTGGGCACCGGGGAGCTGTTTTTT.

This clonotype showed up many times. V gene TRBV4-2 combines with J gene TRBJ2-1; 9 bases align to TRBD2. V shed 0 bases and J 6 bases; nucleotides not matched to a gene: 6. Germline V gene lookup returns CDR1 LGHNA and CDR2 YNFKEQ. The CDR3 covers 16 residues. CDR3: CASSQDRRGGINEQFF. In DNA, the CDR3 is TGTGCCAGCAGCCAAGATAGGCGGGGGGGAATCAATGAGCAGTTCTTC.

This clonotype was counted many times. V usage is TRBV7-2 and J usage is TRBJ2-7; D gene unclear. The V gene lost 5 bases and the J gene lost 0 bases, with 8 bases spanning the gap. Per the germline V gene, CDR1 is SGHTA and CDR2 is FQGNSA. CDR3 length: 13 amino acids. Here the CDR3 reads CASSLRTSYEQYV. Here the CDR3 DNA reads TGTGCCAGCAGCCTCAGGACCTCCTACGAGCAGTACGTC.

This clonotype was detected a few times. The chain joins TRBV20-1 to TRBJ2-3; D is uncertain. This CDR3 is built from 11 residues. Germline V gives CDR1 DFQATT, CDR2 SNEGSKA (reference sequence). The ends were cut back, 2 bases at V and 5 bases at J, with 5 bases in the middle. CDR3 nucleotide sequence: TGCAGTGCTAGATCTCTAGATACGCAGTATTTT. As protein: CSARSLDTQYF.